Shown below are 24 T cell receptor beta chains from a single sample sequenced in a study of T-cell reconstitution after alpha-beta-depleted transplantation in children. As it was prepared, the TCRbeta library received unique molecular identifiers. TCRdb reprocessed the PCR reads with MiXCR, giving one entry per CDR3 protein. The sample includes hundreds of thousands of distinct CDR3 sequences, over 10% of them seen just once. Source: PBMCs, taken before TCRalphabeta/CD19-depleted stem cell transplant. Receptors were obtained from a girl between 2 and 10 years old with congenital amegakaryocytic thrombocytopenia, due to receive a stem cell transplant.

This clonotype has ten or more counts. This chain joins TRBV12-3 or TRBV12-4 and TRBJ2-7; TRBD1 might be the D (5 bases). The CDR3 consists of 14 residues. V was trimmed by 4 bases and J by 6 bases, leaving 16 bases between them. In DNA form, the CDR3 reads TGTGCCAGCAGTTATGTAGGGCCACAGGCCGAGCAGTACTTC. This translates into CASSYVGPQAEQYF.

Remarks on this clonotype: With a much larger clone just one base away, this may be a read error. This chain joins TRBV20-1 and TRBJ2-2, with 7 bases identical to TRBD1. The CDR3 consists of 16 residues. From germline, CDR1 is DFQATT and CDR2 SNEGSKA (reference sequence). The CDR3 DNA follows: TGCAGTGCTCCCAGAGGGGGCACACCGAACACCGGGGTGCTGTTTTTT. Amino acid sequence: CSAPRGGTPNTGVLFF.

The chain couples TRBV12-3 or TRBV12-4 to TRBJ2-2, with 8 bases aligning to TRBD2. This CDR3 has 14 residues. With V trimmed by 6 bases and J by 7 bases, 7 bases remained unmatched. The CDR3 DNA follows: TGTGCCAGCAGGAAGGGACTAGATGTCGGGGAGCTGTTTTTT. Amino acids: CASRKGLDVGELFF.

This clonotype was observed at least ten times. V is TRBV12-3 or TRBV12-4 and J is TRBJ2-1, with 11 nucleotides matching TRBD2. After removal of 5 bases from V and 8 bases from J, the junction contained 5 bases not matched to a gene. The CDR3 has 14 residues. The CDR3 nucleotides are TGTGCCAGCAGTCTCACTAGCGGGAGTGATGAGCAGTTCTTC. It is translated as CASSLTSGSDEQFF.

The chain recombines TRBV5-1 with TRBJ2-1; 9 bases match TRBD2. Trimming cost V 1 base and J 5 bases; bases outside gene matches: 4. The germline CDR1 and CDR2 sequences are SGHRS and YFSETQ. This CDR3 spans 15 amino acids. The CDR3: CASSLRLAANNEQFF. For the CDR3, the DNA is TGCGCCAGCAGCTTGCGACTAGCGGCTAACAATGAGCAGTTCTTC.

This clonotype has ten or more counts. The rearrangement joins TRBV4-1 to TRBJ2-3, with a weak D call TRBD1 (6 bases). The ends were cut back, 5 bases at V and 3 bases at J, with 15 bases in the middle. CDR1 MGHRA and CDR2 YSYEKL come from the germline V gene. The CDR3 loop spans 15 amino acids. CDR3 loop: CASSTQSQGTDTQYF. As DNA, the CDR3 is TGCGCCAGCAGCACTCAAAGCCAGGGGACAGATACGCAGTATTTT.

The chain links TRBV20-1 to TRBJ2-3; perhaps D is TRBD1 or TRBD2 (5 bases each). V was clipped by 1 base and J by 0 bases, with 8 bases between them. CDR3 length: 14 residues. The germline V gene encodes CDR1 DFQATT and CDR2 SNEGSKA (reference sequence). The CDR3 region has the DNA TGCAGTGCTAGAGGGGACGCCAGCACAGATACGCAGTATTTT. Its translation is CSARGDASTDTQYF.

This clonotype was seen ten or more times. J is TRBJ2-1 and V is TRBV20-1, with 12 bases identical to TRBD2. The CDR3 loop spans 15 amino acids. V shed 6 bases and J 8 bases; nucleotides not matched to a gene: 11. Germline CDR1 is DFQATT and CDR2 is SNEGSKA (reference sequence). The CDR3: CSATHLAGGRDEQFF. DNA for the CDR3: TGCAGTGCAACCCATCTAGCGGGAGGGAGGGATGAGCAGTTCTTC.

The chain joins TRBV30 to TRBJ1-2; D is unresolved. The V end lost 3 bases, the J end lost 7 bases, and 9 bases lay between the germline ends. CDR1 is GTSNPN, CDR2 SVGIG, per germline (reference sequence). This CDR3 is 11 amino acids long. CDR3 residues: CAWRRSGGYTF. CDR3 nucleotides: TGTGCCTGGAGGCGATCGGGTGGCTACACCTTC. The full variable domain, its missing parts supplied by reference TRBV30 and TRBJ1-2, is SQTIHQWPATLVQPVGSPLSLECTVEGTSNPNLYWYRQAAGRGLQLLFYSVGIGQISSEVPQNLSASRPQDRQFILSSKKLLLSDSGFYLCAWRRSGGYTFGSGTRLTVV.

This clonotype was observed a few times. The chain joins TRBV20-1 to TRBJ2-7, with D tentatively TRBD1 or TRBD2 (5 bases each). The CDR3 totals 15 residues. Per germline, CDR1 DFQATT and CDR2 SNEGSKA (reference sequence). Trimming took off 6 bases at V and 3 bases at J, with 21 bases between the two ends. The CDR3 spells CSAPGLQGPFYEQYF. The CDR3 coding sequence is TGCAGTGCCCCCGGACTCCAGGGACCTTTCTACGAGCAGTACTTC.

In its sample, this clonotype was seen a few times. The J gene is TRBJ2-5, the V gene TRBV6-5; tentatively, D is TRBD1 (6 bases). The V gene's germline CDR1 is MNHEY and CDR2 SVGAGI. V was pared by 4 bases and J by 4 bases, with 19 bases between. The CDR3 has 16 amino acids. The CDR3 loop is CASSLGVQGRRETQYF. In DNA form, the CDR3 reads TGTGCCAGCAGTTTAGGGGTCCAGGGGCGCCGAGAGACCCAGTACTTC.

This clonotype was seen many times. The rearrangement links TRBV7-2 to TRBJ2-2, with no clear D. CDR1 SGHTA and CDR2 FQGNSA come from the germline V gene. There are 14 residues in the CDR3. V lost 1 base and J 3 bases, leaving 6 bases between the germline ends. The CDR3 bases are TGTGCCAGCAGCTTAGATCCAGACACCGGGGAGCTGTTTTTT. This encodes CASSLDPDTGELFF.

V gene TRBV28 combines with J gene TRBJ2-2, with 7 bases fitting TRBD2. Per germline, CDR1 MDHEN and CDR2 SYDVKM. The J segment lost 6 bases and the V segment lost 1 base, leaving 8 bases of the junction unmatched. The CDR3 is 16 residues long. CDR3 sequence reads: CASSLSRGRSSGELFF. The CDR3, as DNA: TGTGCCAGCAGTTTATCGCGCGGGAGATCGTCCGGGGAGCTGTTTTTT.

About this clonotype itself: One end of the junction is discordant with germline, which a read error may explain. V and J are TRBV29-1 and TRBJ2-3; D uncertain. The CDR3 loop spans 11 amino acids. CDR1 is SQVTM and CDR2 is ANQGSEA in the germline V gene. CDR3 sequence: CSAPGRPGPDF. The CDR3 nucleotides read TGCAGCGCCCCAGGTCGGCCCGGACCGGATTTT.

This clonotype was detected only a few times. J is TRBJ2-7 and V is TRBV12-5, with D possibly being TRBD2 (7 bases). Germline CDR1 reads LGHNT; CDR2 reads FRNRAP. Trimming pared 5 bases from V and 2 bases from J, leaving 13 bases between. The CDR3 totals 14 residues. The CDR3 region has the DNA TGTGCTAGTGGTCCCGGGGAGGGGGCCTACGAGCAGTACTTC. This codes for CASGPGEGAYEQYF. Full variable domain (outside the CDR3, taken from reference TRBV12-5 and TRBJ2-7): DARVTQTPRHKVTEMGQEVTMRCQPILGHNTVFWYRQTMMQGLELLAYFRNRAPLDDSGMPKDRFSAEMPDATLATLKIQPSEPRDSAVYFCASGPGEGAYEQYFGPGTRLTVT.

This clonotype was counted a few times. This chain joins TRBV7-3 and TRBJ1-6; TRBD1 might be the D (6 bases). CDR3 length: 15 residues. In germline, CDR1 is SGHTA, CDR2 FQGTGA. V was pared by 5 bases and J by 5 bases, with 13 bases between. This CDR3 reads CASSQGGDHNSPLHF. The CDR3 coding sequence is TGTGCCAGCAGCCAAGGGGGTGACCATAATTCACCCCTCCACTTT.

This clonotype was recorded many times. The CDR3: CASSLIDQPQHF. DNA of the CDR3: TGTGCCAGCAGCTTAATAGATCAGCCCCAGCATTTT. The chain combines TRBV7-9 with TRBJ1-5; D is undetermined. Germline V lookup: CDR1 SEHNR, CDR2 FQNEAQ (reference sequence). The CDR3 consists of 12 residues. The V and J ends lost 2 bases and 5 bases respectively, with 4 bases between them.

This clonotype has only a few counts. The genes are TRBV11-2 and TRBJ1-5; no firm D call. This CDR3 spans 10 amino acids. V was shortened by 11 bases and J by 9 bases, with 11 bases between the two germline ends. The germline V gene encodes CDR1 SGHAT and CDR2 FQNNGV. The CDR3 nucleotides read TGTGCCTGGCCCCGAAGGCCCCAGCATTTT. Protein product: CAWPRRPQHF.

The sample holds a few counts of this clonotype. V is TRBV2 and J is TRBJ2-3; D is ambiguous. The V end lost 7 bases, the J end lost 4 bases, and 9 bases lay between the germline ends. Per germline, CDR1 SNHLY and CDR2 FYNNEI. This CDR3 is 12 amino acids long. In DNA, the CDR3 is TGTGCCAGCATGAATCGGCCAGATACGCAGTATTTT. Protein: CASMNRPDTQYF.

This clonotype has a handful of counts. The V and J genes are TRBV20-1 and TRBJ2-3; 8 bases are shared with TRBD1. Germline trimming cut 6 bases from V and 5 bases from J; bases unmatched to any gene: 7. The CDR3 consists of 13 residues. CDR1 is DFQATT and CDR2 is SNEGSKA in the germline V gene (reference sequence). This chain's CDR3 is CSAKATGGDTQYF. DNA for the CDR3: TGCAGTGCAAAAGCCACAGGGGGAGATACGCAGTATTTT.

This chain uses TRBV5-1 with TRBJ2-7; possible D gene TRBD1, 6 bases. The germline gives CDR1 SGHRS, CDR2 YFSETQ. V shed 4 bases and J shed 4 bases, with 12 bases lying between them. CDR3 size: 13 residues. The CDR3 coding sequence is TGCGCCAGCAGCCAGGGGTCCGGATACGAGCAGTACTTC. Encoded protein: CASSQGSGYEQYF. The variable domain in full, with the rest retrieved from reference TRBV5-1 and TRBJ2-7, is KAGVTQTPRYLIKTRGQQVTLSCSPISGHRSVSWYQQTPGQGLQFLFEYFSETQRNKGNFPGRFSGRQFSNSRSEMNVSTLELGDSALYLCASSQGSGYEQYFGPGTRLTVT.

This clonotype has a count of ten or more. V and J are TRBV10-3 and TRBJ2-4, with D unclear. Germline lookup yields CDR1 ENHRY and CDR2 SYGVKD. Trimming took 6 bases from V and 2 from J, leaving 8 bases between them. The CDR3 is 13 amino acids. The CDR3 DNA sequence: TGTGCCATCAGGGCATCCCCCAAAAACATTCAGTACTTC. It encodes CAIRASPKNIQYF.

V is TRBV12-3 or TRBV12-4 and J is TRBJ2-5; D may be TRBD1 or TRBD2 (6 bases each). V lost 4 bases to trimming and J lost 4 bases, with 19 bases between them. The CDR3 sequence is 16 residues long. CDR3 nucleotide sequence: TGTGCCAGCAGTTCTGGGACGAGGGGGACTTTAGAGACCCAGTACTTC. As protein: CASSSGTRGTLETQYF.

Ten or more counts support this clonotype. V usage is TRBV4-2 and J usage is TRBJ1-1, with D unresolved. The CDR3 is 15 amino acids. Germline assignment: CDR1 LGHNA and CDR2 YNFKEQ. V dropped 1 base and J dropped 2 bases, with 11 bases sitting between them. The CDR3 spells CASSQGFGYNTEAFF. The CDR3 nucleotides are TGTGCCAGCAGCCAAGGATTCGGGTATAACACTGAAGCTTTCTTT.